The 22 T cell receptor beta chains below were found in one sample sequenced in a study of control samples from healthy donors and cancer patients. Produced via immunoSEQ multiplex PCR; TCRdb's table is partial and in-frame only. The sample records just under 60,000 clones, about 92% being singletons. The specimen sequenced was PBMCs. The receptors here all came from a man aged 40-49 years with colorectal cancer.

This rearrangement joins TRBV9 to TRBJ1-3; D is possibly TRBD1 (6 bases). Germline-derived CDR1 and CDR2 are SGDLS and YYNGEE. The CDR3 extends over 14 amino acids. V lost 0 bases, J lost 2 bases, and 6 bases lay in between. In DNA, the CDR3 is TGTGCCAGCAGCGTAGAGGGGGCTGGAAACACCATATATTTT. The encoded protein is CASSVEGAGNTIYF.

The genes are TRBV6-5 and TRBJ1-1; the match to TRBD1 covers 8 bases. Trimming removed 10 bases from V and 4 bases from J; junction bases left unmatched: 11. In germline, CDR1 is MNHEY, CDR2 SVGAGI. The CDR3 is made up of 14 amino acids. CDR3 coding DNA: TGTGCCACCTCAGAGCCAGGGGGCTCCACTGAAGCTTTCTTT. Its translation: CATSEPGGSTEAFF.

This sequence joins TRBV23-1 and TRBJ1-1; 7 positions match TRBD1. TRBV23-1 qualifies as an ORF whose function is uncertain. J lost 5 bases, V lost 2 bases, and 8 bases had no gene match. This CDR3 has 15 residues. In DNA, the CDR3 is TGCGCCAGCAGTCAACCGAGACAGGGAAGGACTGAAGCTTTCTTT. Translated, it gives CASSQPRQGRTEAFF.

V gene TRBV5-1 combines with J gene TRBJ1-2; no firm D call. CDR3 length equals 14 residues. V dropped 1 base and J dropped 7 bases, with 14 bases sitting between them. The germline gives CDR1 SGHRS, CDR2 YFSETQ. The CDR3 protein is CASSLQGSPGGYTF. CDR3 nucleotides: TGCGCCAGCAGCTTGCAAGGCTCCCCCGGTGGCTACACCTTC.

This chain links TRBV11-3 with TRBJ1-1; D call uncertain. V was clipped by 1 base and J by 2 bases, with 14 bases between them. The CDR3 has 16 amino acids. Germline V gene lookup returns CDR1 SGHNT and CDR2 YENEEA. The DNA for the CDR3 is TGTGCCAGCAGCTTAGCGCCAGCTGTGGGTAACACTGAAGCTTTCTTT. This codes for CASSLAPAVGNTEAFF. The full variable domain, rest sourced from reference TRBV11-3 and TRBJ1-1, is EAGVVQSPRYKIIEKKQPVAFWCNPISGHNTLYWYLQNLGQGPELLIRYENEEAVDDSQLPKDRFSAERLKGVDSTLKIQPAELGDSAVYLCASSLAPAVGNTEAFFGQGTRLTVV.

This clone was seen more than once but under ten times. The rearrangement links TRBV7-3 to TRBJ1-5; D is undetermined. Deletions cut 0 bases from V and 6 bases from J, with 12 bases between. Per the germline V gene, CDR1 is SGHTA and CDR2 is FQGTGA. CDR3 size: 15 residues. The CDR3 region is CASSLTPLAGQPQHF. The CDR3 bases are TGTGCCAGCAGCTTAACCCCTCTCGCAGGTCAGCCCCAGCATTTT.

The CDR3 bases are TGTGCCAGCAGCCAAGGACAGGGGACTACTGAAGCTTTCTTT. Translating it yields CASSQGQGTTEAFF. The chain employs TRBV14 and TRBJ1-1, with TRBD1 matching over 8 bases. With V trimmed by 1 base and J by 5 bases, 3 bases remained unmatched. The CDR3 runs 14 residues. The V gene's germline CDR1 is SGHDN and CDR2 FVKESK.

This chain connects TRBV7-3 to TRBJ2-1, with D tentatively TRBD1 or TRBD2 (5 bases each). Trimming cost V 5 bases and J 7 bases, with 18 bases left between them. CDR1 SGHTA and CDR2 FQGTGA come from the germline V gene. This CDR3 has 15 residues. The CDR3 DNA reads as TGTGCCAGCAGCCCCCTCCGGGACCAAGGGAATGAGCAGTTCTTC. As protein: CASSPLRDQGNEQFF.

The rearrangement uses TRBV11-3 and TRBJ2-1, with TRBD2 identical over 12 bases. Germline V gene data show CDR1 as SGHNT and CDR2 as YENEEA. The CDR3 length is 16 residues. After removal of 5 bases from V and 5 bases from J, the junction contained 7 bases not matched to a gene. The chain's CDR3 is CASSIKPSGGDNEQFF. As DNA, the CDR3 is TGTGCCAGCAGCATTAAACCTAGCGGGGGGGACAATGAGCAGTTCTTC.

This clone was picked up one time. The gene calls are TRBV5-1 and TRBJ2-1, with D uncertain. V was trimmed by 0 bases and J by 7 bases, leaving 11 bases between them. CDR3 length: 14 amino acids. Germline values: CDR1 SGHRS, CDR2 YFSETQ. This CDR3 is CASSLVSAGNEQFF. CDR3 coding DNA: TGCGCCAGCAGCTTGGTATCGGCAGGAAATGAGCAGTTCTTC.

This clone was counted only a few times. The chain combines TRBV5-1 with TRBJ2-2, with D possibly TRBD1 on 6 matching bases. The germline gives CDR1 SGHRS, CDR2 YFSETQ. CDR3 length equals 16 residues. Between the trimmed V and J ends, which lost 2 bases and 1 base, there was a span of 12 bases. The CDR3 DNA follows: TGCGCCAGCAGCTTAGGGACACAAAAGAACACCGGGGAGCTGTTTTTT. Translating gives CASSLGTQKNTGELFF.

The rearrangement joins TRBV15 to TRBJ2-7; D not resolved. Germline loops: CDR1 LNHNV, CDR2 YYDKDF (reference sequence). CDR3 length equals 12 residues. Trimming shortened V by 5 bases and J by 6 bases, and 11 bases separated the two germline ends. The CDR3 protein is CATSLRYGEQYF. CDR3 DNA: TGTGCCACCAGCCTTCGGTATGGCGAGCAGTACTTC.

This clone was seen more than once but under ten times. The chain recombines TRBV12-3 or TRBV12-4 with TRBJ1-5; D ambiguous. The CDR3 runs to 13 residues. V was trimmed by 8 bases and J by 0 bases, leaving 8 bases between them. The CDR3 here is CASRSYSNQPQHF. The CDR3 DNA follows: TGTGCCAGCCGGTCTTATAGCAATCAGCCCCAGCATTTT.

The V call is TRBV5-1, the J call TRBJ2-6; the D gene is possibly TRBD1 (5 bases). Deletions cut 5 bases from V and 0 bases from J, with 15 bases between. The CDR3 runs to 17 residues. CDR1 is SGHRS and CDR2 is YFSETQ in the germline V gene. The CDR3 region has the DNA TGCGCCAGCAGTCAGTGGCAGGGAAACTCTGGGGCCAACGTCCTGACTTTC. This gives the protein CASSQWQGNSGANVLTF.

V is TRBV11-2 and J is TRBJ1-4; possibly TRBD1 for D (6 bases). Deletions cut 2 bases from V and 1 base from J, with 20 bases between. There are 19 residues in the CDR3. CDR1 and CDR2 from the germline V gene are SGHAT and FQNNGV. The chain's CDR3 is CASSLTPLQGIGTNEKLFF. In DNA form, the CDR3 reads TGTGCCAGCAGCTTAACCCCCCTCCAGGGGATAGGAACTAATGAAAAACTGTTTTTT.

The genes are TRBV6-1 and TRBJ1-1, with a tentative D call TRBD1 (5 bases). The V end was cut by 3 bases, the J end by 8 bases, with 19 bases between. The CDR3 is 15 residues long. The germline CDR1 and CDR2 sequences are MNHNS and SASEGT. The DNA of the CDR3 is TGTGCCAGCAGTGACAACACCCTCGGGGCAGGAGAAGCTTTCTTT. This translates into CASSDNTLGAGEAFF.

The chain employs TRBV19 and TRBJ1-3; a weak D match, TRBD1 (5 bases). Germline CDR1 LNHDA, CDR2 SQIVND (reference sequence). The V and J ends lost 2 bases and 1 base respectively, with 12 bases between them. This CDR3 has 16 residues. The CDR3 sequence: CASSITQGSSGNTIYF. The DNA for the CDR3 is TGTGCCAGTAGTATAACTCAGGGAAGTTCTGGAAACACCATATATTTT. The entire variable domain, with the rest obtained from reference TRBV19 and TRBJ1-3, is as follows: DGGITQSPKYLFRKEGQNVTLSCEQNLNHDAMYWYRQDPGQGLRLIYYSQIVNDFQKGDIAEGYSVSREKKESFPLTVTSAQKNPTAFYLCASSITQGSSGNTIYFGEGSWLTVV.

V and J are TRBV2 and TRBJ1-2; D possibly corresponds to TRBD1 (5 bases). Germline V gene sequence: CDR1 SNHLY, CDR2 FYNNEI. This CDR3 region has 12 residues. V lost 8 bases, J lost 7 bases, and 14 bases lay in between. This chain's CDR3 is CASESDGGGYTF. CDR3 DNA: TGTGCCAGCGAATCGGACGGGGGTGGCTACACCTTC.

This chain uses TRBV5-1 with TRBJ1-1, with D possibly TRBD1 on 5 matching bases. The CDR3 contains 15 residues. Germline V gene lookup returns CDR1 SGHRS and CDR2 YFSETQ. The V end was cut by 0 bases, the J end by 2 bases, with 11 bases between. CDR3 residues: CASSLEQGLNTEAFF. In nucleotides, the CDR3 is TGCGCCAGCAGCTTGGAGCAGGGTCTAAACACTGAAGCTTTCTTT.

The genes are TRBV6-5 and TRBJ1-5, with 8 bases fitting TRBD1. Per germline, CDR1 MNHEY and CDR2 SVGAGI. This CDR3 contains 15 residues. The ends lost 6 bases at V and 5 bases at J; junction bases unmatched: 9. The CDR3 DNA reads TGTGCCAGCAGCAACCCGCAGGGGGCCTATCAGCCCCAGCATTTT. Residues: CASSNPQGAYQPQHF.

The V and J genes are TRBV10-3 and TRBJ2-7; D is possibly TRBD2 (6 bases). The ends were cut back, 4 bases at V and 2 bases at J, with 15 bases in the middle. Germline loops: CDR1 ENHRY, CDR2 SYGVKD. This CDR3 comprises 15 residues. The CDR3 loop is CAISGGGSRTYEQYF. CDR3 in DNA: TGTGCCATCAGTGGGGGAGGTTCGAGGACCTACGAGCAGTACTTC.

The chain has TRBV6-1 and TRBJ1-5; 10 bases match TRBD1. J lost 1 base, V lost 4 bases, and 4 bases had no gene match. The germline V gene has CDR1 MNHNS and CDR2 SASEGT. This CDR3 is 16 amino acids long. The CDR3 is CASSGWGQGSNQPQHF. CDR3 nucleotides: TGTGCCAGCAGTGGGTGGGGACAGGGGAGCAATCAGCCCCAGCATTTT.